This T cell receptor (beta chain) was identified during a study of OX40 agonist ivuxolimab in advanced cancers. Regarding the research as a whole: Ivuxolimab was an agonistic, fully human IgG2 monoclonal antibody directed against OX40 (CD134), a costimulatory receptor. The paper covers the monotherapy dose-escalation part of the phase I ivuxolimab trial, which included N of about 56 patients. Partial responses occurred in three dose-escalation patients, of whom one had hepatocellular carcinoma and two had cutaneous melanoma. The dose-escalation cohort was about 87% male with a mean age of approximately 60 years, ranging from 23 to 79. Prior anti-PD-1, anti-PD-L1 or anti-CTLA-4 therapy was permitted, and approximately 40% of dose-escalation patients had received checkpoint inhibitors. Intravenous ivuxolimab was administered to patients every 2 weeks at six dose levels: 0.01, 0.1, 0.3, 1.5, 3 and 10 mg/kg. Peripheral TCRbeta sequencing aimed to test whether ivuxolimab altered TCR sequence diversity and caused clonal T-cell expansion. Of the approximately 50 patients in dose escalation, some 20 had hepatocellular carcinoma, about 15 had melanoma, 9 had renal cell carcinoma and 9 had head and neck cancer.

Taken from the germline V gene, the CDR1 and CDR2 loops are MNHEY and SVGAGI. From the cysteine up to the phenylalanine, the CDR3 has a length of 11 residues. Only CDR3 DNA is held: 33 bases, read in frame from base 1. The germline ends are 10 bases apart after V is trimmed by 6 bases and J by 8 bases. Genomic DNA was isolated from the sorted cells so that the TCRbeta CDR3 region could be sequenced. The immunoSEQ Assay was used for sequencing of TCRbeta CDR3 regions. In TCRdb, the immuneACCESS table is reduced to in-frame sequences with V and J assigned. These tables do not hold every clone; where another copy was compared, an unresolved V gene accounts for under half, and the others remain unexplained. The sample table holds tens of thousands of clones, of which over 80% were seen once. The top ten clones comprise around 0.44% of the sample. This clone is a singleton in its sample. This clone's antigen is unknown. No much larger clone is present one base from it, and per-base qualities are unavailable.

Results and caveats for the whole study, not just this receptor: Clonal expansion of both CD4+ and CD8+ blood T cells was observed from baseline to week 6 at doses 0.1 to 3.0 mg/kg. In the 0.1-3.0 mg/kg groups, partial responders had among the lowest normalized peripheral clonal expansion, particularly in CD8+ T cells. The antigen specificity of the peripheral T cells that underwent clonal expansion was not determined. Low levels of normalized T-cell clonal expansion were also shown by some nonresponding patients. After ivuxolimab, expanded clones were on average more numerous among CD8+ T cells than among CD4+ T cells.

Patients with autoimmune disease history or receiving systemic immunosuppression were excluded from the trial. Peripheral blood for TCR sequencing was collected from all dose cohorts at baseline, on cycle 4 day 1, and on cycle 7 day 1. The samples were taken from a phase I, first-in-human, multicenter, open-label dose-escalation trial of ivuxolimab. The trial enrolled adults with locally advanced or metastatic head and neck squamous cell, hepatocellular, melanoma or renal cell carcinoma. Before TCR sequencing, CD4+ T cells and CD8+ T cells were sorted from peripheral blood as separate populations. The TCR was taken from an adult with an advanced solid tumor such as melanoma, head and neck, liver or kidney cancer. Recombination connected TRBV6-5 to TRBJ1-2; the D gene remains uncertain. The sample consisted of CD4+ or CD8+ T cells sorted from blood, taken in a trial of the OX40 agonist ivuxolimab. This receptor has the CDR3 CASRSTGGYTF. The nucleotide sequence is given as TGTGCCAGCAGGTCCACCGGGGGCTACACCTTC.